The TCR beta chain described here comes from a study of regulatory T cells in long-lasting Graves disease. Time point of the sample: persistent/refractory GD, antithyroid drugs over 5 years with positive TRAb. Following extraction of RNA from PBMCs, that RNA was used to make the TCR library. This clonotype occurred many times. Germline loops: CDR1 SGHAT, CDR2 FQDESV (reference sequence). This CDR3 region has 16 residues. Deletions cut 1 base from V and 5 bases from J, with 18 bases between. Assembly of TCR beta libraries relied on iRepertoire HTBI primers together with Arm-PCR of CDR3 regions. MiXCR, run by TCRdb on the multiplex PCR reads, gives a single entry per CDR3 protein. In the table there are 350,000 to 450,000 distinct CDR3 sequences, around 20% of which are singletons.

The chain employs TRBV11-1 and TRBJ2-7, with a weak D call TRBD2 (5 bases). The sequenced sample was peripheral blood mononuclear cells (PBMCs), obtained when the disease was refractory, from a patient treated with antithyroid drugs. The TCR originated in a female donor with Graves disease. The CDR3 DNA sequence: TGTGCCAGCAGCTTAGGAGGGAAGGGTCCCTTGAACGAGCAGTACTTC. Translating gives CASSLGGKGPLNEQYF.